This T cell receptor (beta chain) was observed in a study of graft-versus-host responses after intestinal transplantation. The study's findings and limits: GvH clones were found in recipient marrow; some appeared first in ileum or blood.

Here immunoSEQ multiplex PCR was the method, and the copy in TCRdb shows in-frame clones only, minus some. The sample has roughly 120,000 clones; about 92% are singletons. The germline CDR1 and CDR2 sequences are SGDLS and YYNGEE. The CDR3 loop spans 18 amino acids. As concerns this clone: Its antigen is undetermined. The junction shows a germline mismatch at one end, possibly a read error.

The sequenced sample was unstimulated CD8+ T cells sorted from spleen or lymph node cells, obtained before transplant. This rearrangement joins TRBV9 to TRBJ2-2, with a possible D match to TRBD2 (5 bases). This receptor was taken from a human donor who was the organ donor for an intestinal transplant. The DNA of the CDR3 is TGTGCCAGCAGCGTAGTGGGTCGGGGATGGGCGAACGCCGGGGAGCTGTTTTTT. Translation: CASSVVGRGWANAGELFF.